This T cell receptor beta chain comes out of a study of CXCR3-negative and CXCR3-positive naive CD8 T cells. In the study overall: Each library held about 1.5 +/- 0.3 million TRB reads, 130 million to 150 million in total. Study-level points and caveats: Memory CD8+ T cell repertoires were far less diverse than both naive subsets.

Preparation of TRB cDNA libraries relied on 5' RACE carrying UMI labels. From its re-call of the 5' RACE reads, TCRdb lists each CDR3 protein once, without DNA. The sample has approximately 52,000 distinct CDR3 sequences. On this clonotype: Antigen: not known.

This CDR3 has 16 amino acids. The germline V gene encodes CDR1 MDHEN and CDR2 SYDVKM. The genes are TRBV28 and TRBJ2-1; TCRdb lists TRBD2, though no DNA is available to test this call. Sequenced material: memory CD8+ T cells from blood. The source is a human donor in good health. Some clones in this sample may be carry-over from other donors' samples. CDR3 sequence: CASSFRTLANNNEQFF.